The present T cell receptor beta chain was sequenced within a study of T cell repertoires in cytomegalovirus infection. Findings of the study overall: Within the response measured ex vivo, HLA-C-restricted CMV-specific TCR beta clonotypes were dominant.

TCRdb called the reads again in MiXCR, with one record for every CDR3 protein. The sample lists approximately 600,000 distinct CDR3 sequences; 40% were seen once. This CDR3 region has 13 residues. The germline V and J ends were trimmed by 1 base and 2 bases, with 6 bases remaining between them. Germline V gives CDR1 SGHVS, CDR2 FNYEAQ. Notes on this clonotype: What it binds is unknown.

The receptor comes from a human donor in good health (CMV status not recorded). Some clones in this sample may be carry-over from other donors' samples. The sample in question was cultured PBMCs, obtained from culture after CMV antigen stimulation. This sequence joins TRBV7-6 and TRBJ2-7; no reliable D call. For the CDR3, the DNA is TGTGCCAGCAGCTTAGTGGCTGCCTACGAGCAGTACTTC. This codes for CASSLVAAYEQYF.